Listed here is a single T cell receptor beta chain. The sample is drawn from a study of identical twins. TCRdb ran MiXCR on the 5' RACE reads and lists one entry per CDR3 protein. This sample yields some 250,000 distinct CDR3 sequences, of which 6.5% to 8% are seen a single time; more than 14% belongs to the top ten. Trimming removed 2 bases from V and 8 bases from J, with 6 bases in between. The CDR3 consists of 10 residues. Germline assignment: CDR1 SQVTM and CDR2 ANQGSEA. The sample was also linked to a second study, of T cells expressing NK-cell markers.

Sequencing was done on a sample of CD8+ T cells sorted from blood. The chain uses TRBV29-1 and TRBJ1-1; no clear D. The TCR comes from a woman aged 18-29 years in good health. CDR3 in amino acids: CSVEISEAFF. The CDR3 DNA follows: TGCAGCGTTGAAATCTCCGAAGCTTTCTTT. The whole variable domain, filled in from reference TRBV29-1 and TRBJ1-1, reads SAVISQKPSRDICQRGTSLTIQCQVDSQVTMMFWYRQQPGQSLTLIATANQGSEATYESGFVIDKFPISRPNLTFSTLTVSNMSPEDSSIYLCSVEISEAFFGQGTRLTVV.